Given below is one T cell receptor beta chain in context. Authors' processing steps: Reference gene primer amplification yielded estimated nucleated cell counts. Some clones are missing from TCRdb's copy, which holds only in-frame ones; the method was immunoSEQ multiplex PCR. The V and J calls and clone size come from that table; D and trimming were worked out from the DNA. The data show 300,000 to 400,000 clones, approximately 88% seen once. Cohort allocation depended upon clinical history that participants reported. This entry belongs to a study of blood T cell repertoires in COVID-19. Study information: Sources were T cells, B-cell-depleted T cells, or PBMCs; the material itself was cDNA or gDNA.

V was clipped by 1 base and J by 8 bases, with 5 bases between them. Germline-derived CDR1 and CDR2 are LGHDT and YNNKEL (reference sequence). The CDR3 contains 11 residues. The chain joins TRBV3-1 (or the pseudogene TRBV3-2) to TRBJ1-1; D unresolved. The sample consisted of PBMCs or T cells enriched from blood (not recorded which). This TCR was recovered from a woman younger than 45 with acute COVID-19. In nucleotides, the CDR3 is TGTGCCAGCAGCCAAGCGGGGGAAGCTTTCTTT. This encodes CASSQAGEAFF.